The 18 T cell receptor beta chains below all came from one sample that was sequenced in a study of blood T cells in healthy people across ages. The second PCR ran roughly 7 to 12 cycles with a sample-barcoded 5' primer and J-beta primers. TCRdb itself ran the 5' RACE reads through MiXCR, one entry per CDR3 protein. Here the sample spans fewer than 1.5 million distinct CDR3 sequences, approximately 40% being singletons. Sequencing was done on a sample of blood. The receptors come from a woman aged 18-35 years in good health.

The genes are TRBV4-1 and TRBJ2-5; D perhaps matches TRBD2 (5 bases). Trimming took off 3 bases at V and 5 bases at J, with 22 bases between the two ends. Germline V gene sequence: CDR1 MGHRA, CDR2 YSYEKL. The CDR3 spans 17 residues. CDR3 sequence: CASSHVMRARHGETQYF. CDR3 in DNA: TGCGCCAGCAGCCATGTGATGAGGGCGAGACATGGGGAGACCCAGTACTTC.

This chain joins TRBV28 and TRBJ2-5, with TRBD2 matching 8 bases. This CDR3 is 12 amino acids long. V dropped 3 bases and J dropped 11; count of bases not matched to a gene: 5. The V gene's germline CDR1 is MDHEN and CDR2 SYDVKM. This CDR3 reads CASSFIGGEQYF. The CDR3 DNA reads TGTGCCAGCAGTTTCATCGGGGGGGAGCAGTACTTC.

The chain has TRBV5-5 and TRBJ2-1; TRBD2 agrees at 9 bases. CDR1 and CDR2 (germline): SGHKS, YYEKEE (reference sequence). Unmatched junction bases numbered 6, after V lost 0 bases and J lost 5 bases. CDR3 length equals 16 residues. CDR3 coding DNA: TGTGCCAGCAGCTTGGCGGTTAGCGGGGGTGACAATGAGCAGTTCTTC. This gives the protein CASSLAVSGGDNEQFF.

This clonotype was observed a few times. The genes are TRBV6-1 and TRBJ2-7, with TRBD2 as a possible D gene (6 bases). The germline V gene has CDR1 MNHNS and CDR2 SASEGT. This CDR3 is built from 10 residues. The CDR3 sequence: CAAGNYEQYF. CDR3 bases: TGTGCGGCGGGAAACTACGAGCAGTACTTC.

This clonotype has more than one count but fewer than ten. This sequence joins TRBV5-1 and TRBJ2-5; the D gene could be TRBD1 or TRBD2 (5 bases each). In germline, CDR1 is SGHRS, CDR2 YFSETQ. This CDR3 comprises 16 residues. Trimming stripped 5 bases from V and 5 bases from J, with 22 bases between. CDR3 nucleotides: TGCGCCAGCAGTCGAGGAAGAGGGGATTTCGGGGAGACCCAGTACTTC. It encodes CASSRGRGDFGETQYF.

Turning to this clonotype: One junction end does not reproduce the germline sequence, and a read error may be involved. The chain couples TRBV6-1 to TRBJ2-5, with D uncertain. The DNA matches TRBJ2-7 better at its end, which makes the J call doubtful. The germline V gene has CDR1 MNHNS and CDR2 SASEGT. This CDR3 comprises 17 residues. The CDR3 DNA reads as TGTGCCTGCAGTGAAGCGCTTCTGGCGGAACTCCACTACGAGCAGTACTTC. Amino acid sequence: CACSEALLAELHYEQYF.

This chain uses TRBV5-1 with TRBJ1-1; D is unclear. The CDR3 is made up of 12 amino acids. Per germline, CDR1 SGHRS and CDR2 YFSETQ. Trimming cost V 0 bases and J 9 bases, with 9 bases left between them. The CDR3 spells CASSLEQSQAFF. CDR3 sequence (DNA): TGCGCCAGCAGCTTGGAGCAGAGCCAAGCTTTCTTT.

The chain carries TRBV7-6 and TRBJ2-7; 8 bases are shared with TRBD1. Unmatched junction bases numbered 8, after V lost 1 base and J lost 0 bases. The CDR3 runs to 17 residues. Germline assignment: CDR1 SGHVS and CDR2 FNYEAQ. The CDR3, as DNA: TGTGCCAGCAGCTTAGTGGCCGACAGGGGAGCCTCCTACGAGCAGTACTTC. It translates to CASSLVADRGASYEQYF.

This clonotype was seen a handful of times. The chain employs TRBV4-1 and TRBJ2-1; D might be TRBD1 (5 bases). Germline V CDR1 and CDR2: MGHRA, YSYEKL. CDR3 length equals 14 residues. The V and J ends lost 0 bases and 8 bases respectively, with 11 bases between them. This CDR3 reads CASSQDRTGDEQFF. In nucleotides, the CDR3 is TGCGCCAGCAGCCAAGATCGAACAGGCGATGAGCAGTTCTTC.

The J gene is TRBJ2-2, the V gene TRBV5-1; 7 bases are a match to TRBD1. The J segment lost 2 bases and the V segment lost 7 bases, leaving 5 bases of the junction unmatched. The length of the CDR3 is 14 residues. The germline CDR1 and CDR2 sequences are SGHRS and YFSETQ. The CDR3, as DNA: TGCGCCAGCCGGACAGGTTTCAACACCGGGGAGCTGTTTTTT. This translates into CASRTGFNTGELFF.

The V call is TRBV13, the J call TRBJ2-1, with 12 positions matching TRBD1. V shed 4 bases and J 7 bases; nucleotides not matched to a gene: 8. The CDR3 sequence is 16 residues long. Germline V CDR1 and CDR2: PRHDT, FYEKMQ (reference sequence). CDR3 in amino acids: CASSSPWDRGQNEQFF. CDR3 in DNA: TGTGCCAGCAGCTCTCCCTGGGACAGGGGGCAGAATGAGCAGTTCTTC. Full variable domain (missing parts from reference TRBV13 and TRBJ2-1): AAGVIQSPRHLIKEKRETATLKCYPIPRHDTVYWYQQGPGQDPQFLISFYEKMQSDKGSIPDRFSAQQFSDYHSELNMSSLELGDSALYFCASSSPWDRGQNEQFFGPGTRLTVL.

This chain links TRBV20-1 with TRBJ2-1; 8 positions match TRBD2. Germline loops: CDR1 DFQATT, CDR2 SNEGSKA (reference sequence). The CDR3 is 15 residues long. After removal of 6 bases from V and 1 base from J, the junction contained 8 bases not matched to a gene. The DNA for the CDR3 is TGCAGTGCCAGACCGGGGGGGCCGTCCTACAATGAGCAGTTCTTC. It yields the protein CSARPGGPSYNEQFF.

Ten or more counts support this clonotype. This rearrangement joins TRBV29-1 to TRBJ2-5; no definite D call. Per the germline V gene, CDR1 is SQVTM and CDR2 is ANQGSEA. CDR3 length: 11 residues. The germline V and J ends were trimmed by 8 bases and 5 bases, with 12 bases remaining between them. DNA of the CDR3: TGCAGCTACTACGGAACCGAGACCCAGTACTTC. It is translated as CSYYGTETQYF.

V usage is TRBV5-1 and J usage is TRBJ1-4, with D perhaps matching TRBD1 (6 bases). The ends were cut back, 2 bases at V and 3 bases at J, with 8 bases in the middle. Germline values: CDR1 SGHRS, CDR2 YFSETQ. The CDR3 has 14 residues. The CDR3 reads CASSLTGSNEKLFF. CDR3 DNA sequence: TGCGCCAGCAGCTTAACAGGGTCTAATGAAAAACTGTTTTTT. The variable domain in full, completed from reference TRBV5-1 and TRBJ1-4, reads KAGVTQTPRYLIKTRGQQVTLSCSPISGHRSVSWYQQTPGQGLQFLFEYFSETQRNKGNFPGRFSGRQFSNSRSEMNVSTLELGDSALYLCASSLTGSNEKLFFGSGTQLSVL.

This clonotype was picked up a small number of times. The chain recombines TRBV20-1 with TRBJ1-1, with 9 positions matching TRBD1. The germline gives CDR1 DFQATT, CDR2 SNEGSKA (reference sequence). V trimming: 6 bases; J trimming: 4 bases; junction bases outside the gene matches: 15. CDR3 length: 16 residues. CDR3 amino acids: CSAPYPGQGGFTEAFF. CDR3 DNA sequence: TGCAGTGCCCCATACCCGGGACAGGGAGGTTTCACTGAAGCTTTCTTT.

This clonotype has just a few counts. CDR3 loop: CASSELGLTVNTEAFF. The CDR3 coding sequence is TGTGCCAGCAGTGAATTGGGTCTGACAGTGAACACTGAAGCTTTCTTT. J is TRBJ1-1 and V is TRBV25-1; D is perhaps TRBD1 (5 bases). Trimming took 1 base from V and 0 from J, leaving 12 bases between them. The germline gives CDR1 MGHDK, CDR2 SYGVNS. The CDR3 consists of 16 residues.

The rearrangement joins TRBV19 to TRBJ1-2; D gene uncertain. The V end lost 7 bases, the J end lost 5 bases, and 14 bases lay between the germline ends. CDR3 size: 13 residues. Germline assignment: CDR1 LNHDA and CDR2 SQIVND (reference sequence). CDR3 coding DNA: TGTGCCAGTATCCCTCCGAGGGCTTATGGCTACACCTTC. Translation gives CASIPPRAYGYTF.

V is TRBV29-1 and J is TRBJ1-2, with D perhaps matching TRBD1 (5 bases). V was pared by 3 bases and J by 8 bases, with 13 bases between. The CDR3 is 12 residues long. Germline CDR1 and CDR2: SQVTM and ANQGSEA. The CDR3 protein is CSVEGGTGGYTF. CDR3 sequence (DNA): TGCAGCGTTGAGGGGGGTACTGGCGGCTACACCTTC.